The clone carrying this TCR beta chain was seen repeatedly, ten times or more. As processed by the authors: Reference gene primer amplification gave estimated nucleated cell counts. Clones were sequenced by immunoSEQ multiplex PCR, and TCRdb holds only the in-frame ones, with some missing. V, J and clone size reflect that table, while D and trimming were determined from the DNA. The profile shows roughly 100,000 clones, approximately 80% of them singletons. This entry comes from a study of blood T cell repertoires in COVID-19. Across the study: There were acute and convalescent COVID-19 samples, and they came from the United States, Italy and Spain. Nucleic acid was either cDNA or gDNA, and it came from T cells, B-cell-depleted T cells, or PBMCs.

After removal of 4 bases from V and 6 bases from J, the junction contained 3 bases not matched to a gene. Germline CDR1 is SGHVS and CDR2 is FNYEAQ. The CDR3 contains 14 residues. This TCR derives from a man between 70 and 80 years old with acute or convalescent COVID-19. Sequencing was carried out using peripheral blood. This rearrangement joins TRBV7-6 to TRBJ2-7, with 13 bases aligning to TRBD2. Here the CDR3 DNA reads TGTGCCAGCAGCTCTAGACTAGCGGGAGGCGAGCAGTACTTC. Protein product: CASSSRLAGGEQYF.